This passage covers 32 T cell receptor beta chains from one sample sequenced in a study of shared clonotypes between healthy human individuals. Sequencing used immunoSEQ multiplex PCR; TCRdb keeps in-frame clones, though not all of them. The sample has roughly 2,300,000 clones, 85% to 95% seen once; the top ten hold approximately 0.41%. Sequencing used naive CD4+ T cells from PBMCs. Regarding subset: CD45RA+ positively selected. Receptors were obtained from a man between 18 and 29 years old in good health. Some clones in this sample may be carry-over from other donors' samples.

The V and J genes are TRBV19 and TRBJ2-3, with 10 bases lining up with TRBD2. The germline CDR1 and CDR2 sequences are LNHDA and SQIVND (reference sequence). J lost 9 bases, V lost 0 bases, and 3 bases had no gene match. CDR3 length: 14 residues. The CDR3 DNA reads TGTGCCAGTAGTATAGACCTGGGACTAGCGACGCAGTATTTT. It codes for CASSIDLGLATQYF.

Comment on this clone: The junction does not match germline at one end; this may be a read error. The chain uses TRBV10-3 and TRBJ2-7, with 7 bases that match TRBD1. Germline CDR1 and CDR2: ENHRY and SYGVKD. CDR3 length: 13 residues. The CDR3 sequence is CAIQRGPSSEQYF. CDR3 DNA: TGTGCCATCCAAAGGGGGCCCTCCTCCGAGCAGTACTTC.

Only one count was recorded for this clone. The chain uses TRBV4-3 and TRBJ2-7, with D possibly matching TRBD1 (6 bases). V lost 0 bases, J lost 3 bases, and 18 bases lay in between. In germline, CDR1 is LGHNA, CDR2 YSLEER. The CDR3 sequence is 17 residues long. The CDR3 sequence is CASSQDPPTGSNYEQYF. The CDR3 nucleotides read TGCGCCAGCAGCCAAGATCCCCCTACAGGGTCTAACTACGAGCAGTACTTC.

This clone was picked up a small number of times. This sequence joins TRBV4-2 and TRBJ1-5; no clear D. The CDR3 extends over 16 amino acids. Germline assignment: CDR1 LGHNA and CDR2 YNFKEQ. V lost 4 bases, J lost 4 bases, and 17 bases lay in between. CDR3 region: CASSLEGGLLNQPQHF. CDR3 DNA sequence: TGTGCCAGCAGCCTCGAAGGTGGACTCCTAAATCAGCCCCAGCATTTT.

The chain recombines TRBV28 with TRBJ2-3; possible D gene TRBD2, 7 bases. The V end was cut by 11 bases, the J end by 0 bases, with 15 bases between. This CDR3 contains 14 residues. Per the germline V gene, CDR1 is MDHEN and CDR2 is SYDVKM. CDR3: CAGSGGRSTDTQYF. The CDR3, as DNA: TGTGCCGGGTCGGGGGGCCGAAGCACAGATACGCAGTATTTT.

The J gene is TRBJ2-7, the V gene TRBV6-1; 11 bases fit TRBD1. CDR1 MNHNS and CDR2 SASEGT come from the germline V gene. CDR3 length equals 15 residues. The junction had 7 bases not matched to a gene; V was cut back by 7 bases and J by 2 bases. This CDR3 reads CASTVGTGGTYEQYF. CDR3 nucleotide sequence: TGTGCCAGCACTGTAGGGACAGGGGGTACCTACGAGCAGTACTTC.

CDR3 sequence: CASSVMGVRGQPQHF. CDR3 coding DNA: TGTGCCAGCAGCGTAATGGGGGTTCGGGGTCAGCCCCAGCATTTT. This chain connects TRBV9 to TRBJ1-5, with D perhaps matching TRBD1 (5 bases). The V gene's germline CDR1 is SGDLS and CDR2 YYNGEE. The CDR3 totals 15 residues. V was cut by 1 base and J by 6 bases, with 14 bases left in between.

The chain has TRBV6-6 and TRBJ1-2; 9 bases are shared with TRBD1. V lost 2 bases, J lost 8 bases, and 6 bases stayed unmatched. The CDR3 has 14 residues. Per the germline V gene, CDR1 is MNHNY and CDR2 is SVGAGI (reference sequence). CDR3 sequence: CASSYPGQGAGYTF. The DNA of the CDR3 is TGTGCCAGCAGTTACCCGGGACAGGGAGCCGGCTACACCTTC.

This clone showed up just a few times. The chain has TRBV6-1 and TRBJ2-7, with 7 bases identical to TRBD2. The CDR3 length is 13 residues. Per the germline V gene, CDR1 is MNHNS and CDR2 is SASEGT. CDR3 sequence (DNA): TGTGCTTTAGGGAGGGACTGGTCCTACGAGCAGTACTTC. This encodes CALGRDWSYEQYF.

The CDR3 loop is CAWSPGLSNQPQHF. The CDR3 region has the DNA TGTGCCTGGAGCCCGGGCCTTAGCAATCAGCCCCAGCATTTT. The V gene is TRBV30, the J gene TRBJ1-5; no firm D call. The germline CDR1 and CDR2 sequences are GTSNPN and SVGIG (reference sequence). The CDR3 length is 14 residues. Trimming removed 3 bases from V and 0 bases from J, with 9 bases in between.

V and J are TRBV5-1 and TRBJ2-1; 12 nucleotides align to TRBD1. CDR3 size: 15 residues. Germline V lookup: CDR1 SGHRS, CDR2 YFSETQ. Losses at the gene ends were 6 bases for V and 8 bases for J; bases not matched to a gene: 9. Written as DNA, the CDR3 is TGCGCCAGCAAACACCGGGACAGGGGGCGACATGAGCAGTTCTTC. Protein product: CASKHRDRGRHEQFF.

This clone was seen a single time. The rearrangement uses TRBV19 and TRBJ2-1, with 9 bases aligning to TRBD2. Germline values: CDR1 LNHDA, CDR2 SQIVND (reference sequence). Unmatched junction bases numbered 3, after V lost 5 bases and J lost 4 bases. This CDR3 contains 14 residues. The CDR3 DNA reads TGTGCCAGTAGTTATCTAGCGGGGTACAATGAGCAGTTCTTC. Its protein is CASSYLAGYNEQFF.

The chain combines TRBV10-3 with TRBJ1-5; D is unresolved. Germline CDR1 reads ENHRY; CDR2 reads SYGVKD. The CDR3 is made up of 15 amino acids. Trimming took off 3 bases at V and 4 bases at J, with 13 bases between the two ends. The chain's CDR3 is CAISDSRQFNQPQHF. In DNA, the CDR3 is TGTGCCATCAGTGACAGTCGCCAGTTTAATCAGCCCCAGCATTTT.

The V call is TRBV7-8, the J call TRBJ1-5, with D possibly matching TRBD1 (6 bases). Germline V gene data show CDR1 as SGHVS and CDR2 as FQNEAQ. This CDR3 is built from 13 residues. Between the trimmed V and J ends, which lost 1 base and 5 bases, there was a span of 6 bases. CDR3 residues: CASSLDRDQPQHF. The CDR3 nucleotides read TGTGCCAGCAGCTTAGACAGGGATCAGCCCCAGCATTTT. The full variable domain, with the rest looked up from reference TRBV7-8 and TRBJ1-5, is GAGVSQSPRYKVAKRGQDVALRCDPISGHVSLFWYQQALGQGPEFLTYFQNEAQLDKSGLPSDRFFAERPEGSVSTLKIQRTQQEDSAVYLCASSLDRDQPQHFGDGTRLSIL.

The V and J genes are TRBV29-1 and TRBJ1-3, with unresolved D. Trimming removed 6 bases from V and 4 bases from J, with 13 bases in between. The V gene's germline CDR1 is SQVTM and CDR2 ANQGSEA. The CDR3 is 13 residues long. The CDR3: CSVANSAGNTIYF. Written as DNA, the CDR3 is TGCAGCGTGGCCAATTCTGCCGGAAACACCATATATTTT.

The CDR3 DNA reads as TGTGCCAGCTCACCAATAATCGGGGGGTCAGATACGCAGTATTTT. Translated: CASSPIIGGSDTQYF. The chain links TRBV18 to TRBJ2-3; 7 bases fit TRBD2. The CDR3 consists of 15 residues. Germline values: CDR1 KGHSH, CDR2 LQKENI. The junction had 6 bases not matched to a gene; V was cut back by 2 bases and J by 4 bases.

Only one count was recorded for this clone. The chain carries TRBV5-6 and TRBJ1-2; D unclear. CDR1 and CDR2 (germline): SGHDT, YYEEEE. This CDR3 has 13 amino acids. Trimming removed 4 bases at V and 4 bases at J, with 11 bases between. The CDR3 loop is CASSPLGFYGYTF. DNA of the CDR3: TGTGCCAGCAGCCCCTTGGGGTTCTATGGCTACACCTTC.

The genes are TRBV7-9 and TRBJ2-2; D possibly matches TRBD1 or TRBD2 (5 bases each). Trimming took off 4 bases at V and 2 bases at J, with 14 bases between the two ends. Germline CDR1 SEHNR, CDR2 FQNEAQ (reference sequence). CDR3 length equals 16 residues. The CDR3 loop reads CASSSRGTLNTGELFF. As DNA, the CDR3 is TGTGCCAGCAGCTCCCGTGGGACCTTAAACACCGGGGAGCTGTTTTTT.

The V gene is TRBV10-3, the J gene TRBJ1-5; D call uncertain. From germline, CDR1 is ENHRY and CDR2 SYGVKD. This CDR3 contains 16 residues. Trimming took 0 bases from V and 7 from J, leaving 16 bases between them. The CDR3 spells CAISESTPSGRQPQHF. The CDR3 nucleotides are TGTGCCATCAGTGAGTCGACCCCAAGTGGCCGGCAGCCCCAGCATTTT.

This rearrangement joins TRBV7-2 to TRBJ1-1; 8 nucleotides line up with TRBD1. The CDR3 is made up of 16 amino acids. V was pared by 3 bases and J by 3 bases, with 9 bases of the junction left unmatched. Germline V CDR1 and CDR2: SGHTA, FQGNSA. The CDR3 DNA follows: TGTGCCAGCAGCTTGGGCAGGGGGCCGTTGGACACTGAAGCTTTCTTT. Translation: CASSLGRGPLDTEAFF. Using reference TRBV7-2 and TRBJ1-1 for the parts outside the CDR3, the full variable domain is GAGVSQSPSNKVTEKGKDVELRCDPISGHTALYWYRQSLGQGLEFLIYFQGNSAPDKSGLPSDRFSAERTGGSVSTLTIQRTQQEDSAVYLCASSLGRGPLDTEAFFGQGTRLTVV.

This sequence joins TRBV7-2 and TRBJ2-7; D may be TRBD2 (6 bases). The germline gives CDR1 SGHTA, CDR2 FQGNSA. The germline V and J ends were trimmed by 8 bases and 6 bases, with 20 bases remaining between them. CDR3 length: 14 residues. This chain's CDR3 is CASRKAGGKFEQYF. CDR3 nucleotide sequence: TGTGCCAGCCGTAAGGCCGGCGGGAAATTCGAGCAGTACTTC.

The chain is built from TRBV2 and TRBJ2-5; 9 bases align to TRBD1. The CDR3 runs 14 residues. Germline V gene sequence: CDR1 SNHLY, CDR2 FYNNEI. The trim removed 6 bases at V and 7 bases at J, leaving 9 bases unmatched. CDR3 in DNA: TGTGCCAGCAGAACCGGGACAGGGATGGCGACCCAGTACTTC. Its translation is CASRTGTGMATQYF.

The chain uses TRBV15 and TRBJ1-2; TRBD1 might be the D (6 bases). The CDR3 totals 13 residues. Germline lookup yields CDR1 LNHNV and CDR2 YYDKDF (reference sequence). V lost 0 bases and J 8 bases, leaving 10 bases between the germline ends. For the CDR3, the DNA is TGTGCCACCAGCAGAGAACACGACAGGGGCTACACCTTC. Its translation: CATSREHDRGYTF.

The chain links TRBV14 to TRBJ1-2; 7 nucleotides match TRBD1. The V gene end was trimmed by 1 base and the J gene end by 6 bases; junction bases not matched to a gene: 5. The CDR3 is made up of 14 amino acids. CDR1 and CDR2 from the germline V gene are SGHDN and FVKESK. CDR3 DNA: TGTGCCAGCAGCCAAGCCTCAGGGGGGAATGGCTACACCTTC. Its translation: CASSQASGGNGYTF.

The chain links TRBV25-1 to TRBJ1-1; 11 bases line up with TRBD1. The J segment lost 11 bases and the V segment lost 4 bases, leaving 3 bases of the junction unmatched. In germline, CDR1 is MGHDK, CDR2 SYGVNS. This CDR3 contains 12 residues. The chain's CDR3 is CASSVGQGAAFF. The CDR3 nucleotides read TGTGCCAGCAGTGTTGGACAGGGGGCGGCTTTCTTT.

V is TRBV5-1 and J is TRBJ1-3; D might be TRBD1 (6 bases). Germline CDR1 SGHRS, CDR2 YFSETQ. V shed 5 bases and J shed 4 bases, with 13 bases lying between them. The CDR3 has 14 residues. CDR3 coding DNA: TGCGCCAGCAGTCCGGCAGGGGAAGGAAACACCATATATTTT. Translation: CASSPAGEGNTIYF.

In DNA, the CDR3 is TGTGCCAGCAGTGCCTGGACAGGGTTCTCTGGAAACACCATATATTTT. Translated, it gives CASSAWTGFSGNTIYF. This rearrangement joins TRBV28 to TRBJ1-3; 8 bases map to TRBD1. This CDR3 region has 16 residues. Per the germline V gene, CDR1 is MDHEN and CDR2 is SYDVKM. With V trimmed by 5 bases and J by 0 bases, 6 bases remained unmatched.

This clone is a singleton in its sample. The chain couples TRBV7-2 to TRBJ1-3; D is unresolved. With 1 base removed from V and 2 bases from J, the gap between germline ends came to 15 bases. The CDR3 covers 17 residues. The germline CDR1 and CDR2 sequences are SGHTA and FQGNSA. The CDR3 region has the DNA TGTGCCAGCAGCTTAGTACCGGCGGGGTTGACTGGAAACACCATATATTTT. Its translation: CASSLVPAGLTGNTIYF.

The chain couples TRBV5-4 to TRBJ2-2; D gene unclear. Germline CDR1 reads SGHNT; CDR2 reads YYREEE (reference sequence). This CDR3 region has 15 residues. V dropped 2 bases and J dropped 1 base, with 9 bases sitting between them. CDR3 sequence: CASSFFSGNTGELFF. CDR3 coding DNA: TGTGCCAGCAGCTTTTTTTCCGGGAACACCGGGGAGCTGTTTTTT.

Notes on this clone: Other DNA sequences in the same sample also yield this CDR3. V is TRBV2 and J is TRBJ2-2; no clear D gene. Germline loops: CDR1 SNHLY, CDR2 FYNNEI. Trimming stripped 4 bases from V and 2 bases from J, with 8 bases between. The CDR3 contains 14 residues. The CDR3 DNA sequence: TGTGCCAGCAGTGTCGCCGGAAACACCGGGGAGCTGTTTTTT. This encodes CASSVAGNTGELFF.

The chain has TRBV19 and TRBJ2-3; 12 bases agree with TRBD2. The CDR3 spans 14 residues. Trimming at V came to 6 bases and at J to 7 bases, leaving 5 bases not matched to a gene. Germline CDR1 LNHDA, CDR2 SQIVND (reference sequence). The CDR3 protein is CASRKTSGRNTQYF. CDR3 DNA sequence: TGTGCCAGTAGAAAGACTAGCGGGAGAAATACGCAGTATTTT.

The chain carries TRBV25-1 and TRBJ2-6; D may be TRBD1 or TRBD2 (6 bases each). Germline loops: CDR1 MGHDK, CDR2 SYGVNS. V shed 5 bases and J shed 5 bases, with 13 bases lying between them. The CDR3 is 15 amino acids. The CDR3 reads CASSPGGVWANVLTF. The CDR3 nucleotides read TGTGCCAGCAGTCCCGGGGGCGTCTGGGCCAACGTCCTGACTTTC.